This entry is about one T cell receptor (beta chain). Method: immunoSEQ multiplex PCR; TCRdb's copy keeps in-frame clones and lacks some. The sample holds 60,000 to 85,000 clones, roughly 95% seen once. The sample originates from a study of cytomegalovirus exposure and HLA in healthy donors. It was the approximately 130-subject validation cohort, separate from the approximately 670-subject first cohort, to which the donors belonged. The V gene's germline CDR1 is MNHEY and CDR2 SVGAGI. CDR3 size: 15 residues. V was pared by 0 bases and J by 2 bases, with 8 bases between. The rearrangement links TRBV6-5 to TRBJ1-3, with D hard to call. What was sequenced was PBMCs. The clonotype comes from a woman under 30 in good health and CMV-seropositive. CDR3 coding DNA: TGTGCCAGCAGTTACTCGGAGGTCGCTGGAAACACCATATATTTT. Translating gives CASSYSEVAGNTIYF.